This T cell receptor beta chain was identified in a study of OX40 agonist ivuxolimab in advanced cancers. Overall study context: Treatment of patients was with ivuxolimab, an agonistic anti-OX40 (CD134) antibody. Study-level results: CD4+ and CD8+ T cells in blood underwent clonal expansion by week 6 at 0.1 to 3.0 mg/kg.

V dropped 1 base and J dropped 6; count of bases not matched to a gene: 1. Per germline, CDR1 LNHNV and CDR2 YYDKDF (reference sequence). The CDR3 covers 15 residues. Assay used: immunoSEQ multiplex PCR; TCRdb lists only in-frame clones, some missing. The sample yields approximately 80,000 clones, 75% to 95% seen once. Peripheral blood came from all dose cohorts at three timepoints. On this clone: The antigen remains undetermined.

The chain couples TRBV15 to TRBJ2-1; 12 bases are shared with TRBD2. The source of this sequence is an adult with an advanced solid tumor such as melanoma, head and neck, liver or kidney cancer. Specimen: CD4+ or CD8+ T cells sorted from blood, collected in a trial of the OX40 agonist ivuxolimab. CDR3 coding DNA: TGTGCCACCAGCAGAGGGGGACTAGCGGGCAATGAGCAGTTCTTC. Translating gives CATSRGGLAGNEQFF.